The 17 T cell receptor beta chains in this list originate from one sample, sequenced in a study of beta chain features in type 1 diabetes. General observations from the study: Among patients with Type 1 diabetes, TCRB CDR3s were moderately but significantly shorter in every one of the four CD4+ subsets.

These TCRs are of unknown antigen specificity. The sequenced template was cDNA made from the entire isolated RNA. Only in-frame clones appear in the TCRdb table, and some are missing; sequencing was by immunoSEQ multiplex PCR. The sample has approximately 250,000 clones; about a tenth are singletons. Sequencing input: naive CD4+ T cells from blood. Receptors were obtained from a young man with type 1 diabetes.

The chain combines TRBV5-4 with TRBJ2-7, with D possibly being TRBD2 (6 bases). CDR3 length: 14 amino acids. V was cut by 2 bases and J by 1 base, with 10 bases left in between. Germline-derived CDR1 and CDR2 are SGHNT and YYREEE (reference sequence). The CDR3 spells CASSFHGGSYEQYF. The DNA of the CDR3 is TGTGCCAGCAGCTTCCACGGGGGATCCTACGAGCAGTACTTC.

The chain uses TRBV5-1 and TRBJ2-3, with no clear D. The length of the CDR3 is 14 residues. Trimming stripped 0 bases from V and 3 bases from J, with 8 bases between. Germline assignment: CDR1 SGHRS and CDR2 YFSETQ. CDR3 nucleotide sequence: TGCGCCAGCAGCTTGGAAAGAGAAACAGATACGCAGTATTTT. This encodes CASSLERETDTQYF.

This clone was recorded a few times. V gene TRBV29-1 combines with J gene TRBJ1-6; D is uncertain. Trimming shortened V by 5 bases and J by 5 bases, and 10 bases separated the two germline ends. The germline V gene encodes CDR1 SQVTM and CDR2 ANQGSEA. This CDR3 is 13 amino acids long. The CDR3 coding sequence is TGCAGCGTTAAAACGGAGAATAATTCACCCCTCCACTTT. This sequence encodes CSVKTENNSPLHF.

This clone was counted between two and nine times. The chain has TRBV2 and TRBJ2-5; TRBD2 might be the D (5 bases). Germline CDR1 reads SNHLY; CDR2 reads FYNNEI. Trimming stripped 1 base from V and 9 bases from J, with 12 bases between. The CDR3 has 13 amino acids. CDR3 in DNA: TGTGCCAGCAGTGAAGGCCTTCTCGGGGCCCAGTACTTC. This sequence encodes CASSEGLLGAQYF.

The chain carries TRBV7-8 and TRBJ1-2; no clear D. V shed 4 bases and J shed 6 bases, with 9 bases lying between them. Germline-derived CDR1 and CDR2 are SGHVS and FQNEAQ. The CDR3 consists of 12 residues. CDR3 protein: CASSSVGDGYTF. The CDR3 coding sequence is TGTGCCAGCAGCTCGGTCGGTGATGGCTACACCTTC.

This clone has just a few counts. The gene calls are TRBV5-1 and TRBJ1-1, with D tentatively TRBD1 (6 bases). CDR1 is SGHRS, CDR2 YFSETQ, per germline. V gave up 2 bases and J gave up 1 base, with 9 bases separating them. This CDR3 has 14 residues. CDR3 residues: CASSLQGTNTEAFF. For the CDR3, the DNA is TGCGCCAGCAGCTTACAGGGCACGAACACTGAAGCTTTCTTT.

This chain links TRBV9 with TRBJ1-1; D unclear. Trimming removed 0 bases at V and 1 base at J, with 10 bases between. Germline V lookup: CDR1 SGDLS, CDR2 YYNGEE. This CDR3 contains 15 residues. The CDR3 sequence: CASSVDTGQNTEAFF. CDR3 nucleotides: TGTGCCAGCAGCGTAGATACGGGTCAGAACACTGAAGCTTTCTTT.

CDR3 nucleotide sequence: TGTGCCAGCAGCCTCGGACTAGCGGGGACTGAGCAGTACTTC. Amino acid sequence: CASSLGLAGTEQYF. This chain uses TRBV7-2 with TRBJ2-7, with TRBD2 identical over 12 bases. The CDR3 contains 14 residues. CDR1 and CDR2 (germline): SGHTA, FQGNSA. J lost 7 bases, V lost 5 bases, and 6 bases had no gene match.

Only a few counts were recorded for this clone. This chain uses TRBV15 with TRBJ1-1, with 8 bases identical to TRBD1. This CDR3 is built from 14 residues. J gave up 11 bases and V 5 bases, and 13 bases lay outside the gene matches. The germline V gene encodes CDR1 LNHNV and CDR2 YYDKDF (reference sequence). CDR3 DNA: TGTGCCACCAGCGAGTCGACAGGGGTTGGAGGGGCTTTCTTT. It specifies CATSESTGVGGAFF.

The chain links TRBV5-4 to TRBJ1-1; possibly TRBD1 for D (5 bases). The CDR3 consists of 14 residues. Trimming removed 0 bases from V and 5 bases from J, with 11 bases in between. Germline V gene lookup returns CDR1 SGHNT and CDR2 YYREEE (reference sequence). This chain's CDR3 is CASSLVSGFTEAFF. In DNA, the CDR3 is TGTGCCAGCAGCTTGGTTTCAGGGTTTACTGAAGCTTTCTTT.

A few counts support this clone. The rearrangement joins TRBV9 to TRBJ1-1; D remains unclear. Trimming pared 2 bases from V and 11 bases from J, leaving 16 bases between. Germline values: CDR1 SGDLS, CDR2 YYNGEE. CDR3 length: 13 residues. CDR3 in amino acids: CASSVDQVQTAFF. CDR3 in DNA: TGTGCCAGCAGCGTCGATCAGGTACAGACCGCTTTCTTT.

This chain uses TRBV29-1 with TRBJ1-5; a weak D match, TRBD1 (6 bases). Germline V gene lookup returns CDR1 SQVTM and CDR2 ANQGSEA. V lost 7 bases and J 2 bases, leaving 12 bases between the germline ends. The CDR3 runs to 13 residues. CDR3 in DNA: TGCAGCGCCGGCCCAGGGGGCAATCAGCCCCAGCATTTT. Translation: CSAGPGGNQPQHF.

This clone was seen only a few times. The rearrangement links TRBV7-2 to TRBJ1-5; 9 bases are a match to TRBD1. Germline CDR1 is SGHTA and CDR2 is FQGNSA. The length of the CDR3 is 15 residues. The J segment lost 7 bases and the V segment lost 5 bases, leaving 9 bases of the junction unmatched. The CDR3 loop reads CASSPGDREWQPQHF. DNA for the CDR3: TGTGCCAGCAGCCCAGGGGACAGGGAATGGCAGCCCCAGCATTTT.

This clone was detected only a few times. This chain links TRBV5-4 with TRBJ1-2, with 9 bases identical to TRBD1. The CDR3 spans 14 residues. Per the germline V gene, CDR1 is SGHNT and CDR2 is YYREEE (reference sequence). Trimming at V came to 10 bases and at J to 3 bases, leaving 10 bases not matched to a gene. The CDR3 spells CADSQGAGDYGYTF. The CDR3 DNA is TGTGCCGACTCACAGGGGGCGGGAGACTATGGCTACACCTTC.

The V gene is TRBV10-3, the J gene TRBJ1-6, with TRBD1 matching 7 bases. V lost 8 bases to trimming and J lost 7 bases; unmatched junction nucleotides: 8. CDR1 is ENHRY and CDR2 is SYGVKD in the germline V gene. This CDR3 has 14 amino acids. Here the CDR3 reads CAIEEGASNSPLHF. The CDR3 DNA sequence: TGTGCCATCGAGGAGGGGGCTTCGAATTCACCCCTCCACTTT.

This clone appeared a few times. The chain carries TRBV18 and TRBJ2-3, with 9 bases fitting TRBD1. The germline V gene encodes CDR1 KGHSH and CDR2 LQKENI. The V and J ends lost 3 bases and 3 bases, in that order; junction bases with no gene match: 1. The CDR3 is made up of 14 amino acids. The CDR3: CASSPTGGTDTQYF. CDR3 coding DNA: TGTGCCAGCTCACCGACAGGGGGGACAGATACGCAGTATTTT.

The chain's CDR3 is CASSKRSQSFQETQYF. CDR3 bases: TGTGCCAGCAGTAAGCGCTCCCAGAGCTTCCAAGAGACCCAGTACTTC. The rearrangement uses TRBV7-6 and TRBJ2-5; D is uncertain. Per germline, CDR1 SGHVS and CDR2 FNYEAQ. This CDR3 comprises 16 residues. With 6 bases removed from V and 1 base from J, the gap between germline ends came to 18 bases.